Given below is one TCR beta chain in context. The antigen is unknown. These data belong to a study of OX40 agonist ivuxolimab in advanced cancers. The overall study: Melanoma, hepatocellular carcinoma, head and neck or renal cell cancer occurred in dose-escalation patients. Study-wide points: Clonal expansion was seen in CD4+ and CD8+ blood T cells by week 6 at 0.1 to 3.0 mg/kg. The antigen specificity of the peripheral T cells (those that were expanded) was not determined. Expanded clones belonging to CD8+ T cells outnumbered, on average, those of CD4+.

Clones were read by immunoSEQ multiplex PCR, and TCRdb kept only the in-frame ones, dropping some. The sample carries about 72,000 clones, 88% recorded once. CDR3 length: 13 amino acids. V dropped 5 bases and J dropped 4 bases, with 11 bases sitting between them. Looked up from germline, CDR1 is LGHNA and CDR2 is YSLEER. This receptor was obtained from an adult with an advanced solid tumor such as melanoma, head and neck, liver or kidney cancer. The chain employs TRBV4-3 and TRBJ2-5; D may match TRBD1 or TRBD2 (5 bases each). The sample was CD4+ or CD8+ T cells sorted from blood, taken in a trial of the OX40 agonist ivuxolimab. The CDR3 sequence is CASSILGAETQYF. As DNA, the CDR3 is TGCGCCAGCAGCATACTAGGGGCAGAGACCCAGTACTTC.